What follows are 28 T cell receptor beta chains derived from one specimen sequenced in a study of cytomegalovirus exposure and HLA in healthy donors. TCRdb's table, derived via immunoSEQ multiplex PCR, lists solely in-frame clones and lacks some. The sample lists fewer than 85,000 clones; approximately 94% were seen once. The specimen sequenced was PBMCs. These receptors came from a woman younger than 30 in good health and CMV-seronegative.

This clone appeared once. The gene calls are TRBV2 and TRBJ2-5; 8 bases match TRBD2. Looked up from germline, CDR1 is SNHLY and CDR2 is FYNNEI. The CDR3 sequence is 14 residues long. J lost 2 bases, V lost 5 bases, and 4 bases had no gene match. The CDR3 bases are TGTGCCAGCAGTCCCAGCGGGGGTCAAGAGACCCAGTACTTC. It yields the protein CASSPSGGQETQYF.

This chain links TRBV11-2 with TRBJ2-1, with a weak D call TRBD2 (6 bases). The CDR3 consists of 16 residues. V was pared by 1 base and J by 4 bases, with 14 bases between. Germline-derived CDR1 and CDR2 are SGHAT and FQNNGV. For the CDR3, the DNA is TGTGCCAGCAGCTTAGGTCACGGGGGTGGGTACAATGAGCAGTTCTTC. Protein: CASSLGHGGGYNEQFF.

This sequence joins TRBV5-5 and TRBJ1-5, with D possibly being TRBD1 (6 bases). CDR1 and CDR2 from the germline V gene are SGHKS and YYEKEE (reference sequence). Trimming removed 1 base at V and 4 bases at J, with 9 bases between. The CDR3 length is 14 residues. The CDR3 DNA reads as TGTGCCAGCAGCTTGTGGACAGCTAATCAGCCCCAGCATTTT. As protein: CASSLWTANQPQHF. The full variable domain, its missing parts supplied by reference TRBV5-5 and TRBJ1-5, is DAGVTQSPTHLIKTRGQQVTLRCSPISGHKSVSWYQQVLGQGPQFIFQYYEKEERGRGNFPDRFSARQFPNYSSELNVNALLLGDSALYLCASSLWTANQPQHFGDGTRLSIL.

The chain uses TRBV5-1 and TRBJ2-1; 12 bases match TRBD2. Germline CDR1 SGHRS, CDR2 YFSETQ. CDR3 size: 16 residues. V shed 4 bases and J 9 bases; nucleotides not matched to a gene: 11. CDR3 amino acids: CASSPSGGVRLTEQFF. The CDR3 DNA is TGCGCCAGCAGCCCTAGCGGGGGGGTGCGGCTCACTGAGCAGTTCTTC.

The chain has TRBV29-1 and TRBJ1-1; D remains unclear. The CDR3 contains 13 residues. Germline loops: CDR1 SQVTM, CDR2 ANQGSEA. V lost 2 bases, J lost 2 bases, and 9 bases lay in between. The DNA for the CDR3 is TGCAGCGTTGAACCCAGGAAAAACACTGAAGCTTTCTTT. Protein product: CSVEPRKNTEAFF.

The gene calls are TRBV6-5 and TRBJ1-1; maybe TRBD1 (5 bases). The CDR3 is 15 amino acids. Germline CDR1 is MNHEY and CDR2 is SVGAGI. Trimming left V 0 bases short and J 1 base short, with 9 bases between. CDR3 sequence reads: CASSYSVQGNTEAFF. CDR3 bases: TGTGCCAGCAGTTACTCAGTGCAGGGGAACACTGAAGCTTTCTTT.

CDR3 nucleotides: TGTGCCAGCAGCAGTGCCCCTCCCACCGGGGAGCTGTTTTTT. Encoded protein: CASSSAPPTGELFF. The chain employs TRBV2 and TRBJ2-2; D unresolved. Germline values: CDR1 SNHLY, CDR2 FYNNEI. This CDR3 region has 14 residues. Trimming removed 6 bases at V and 4 bases at J, with 12 bases between. The variable domain in full, with the rest retrieved from reference TRBV2 and TRBJ2-2, is EPEVTQTPSHQVTQMGQEVILRCVPISNHLYFYWYRQILGQKVEFLVSFYNNEISEKSEIFDDQFSVERPDGSNFTLKIRSTKLEDSAMYFCASSSAPPTGELFFGEGSRLTVL.

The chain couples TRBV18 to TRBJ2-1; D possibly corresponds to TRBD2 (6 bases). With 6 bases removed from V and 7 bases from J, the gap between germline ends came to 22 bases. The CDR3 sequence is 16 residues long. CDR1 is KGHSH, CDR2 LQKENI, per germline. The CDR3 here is CASSRYGTPRDNEQFF. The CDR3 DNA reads TGTGCCAGCTCTCGCTACGGGACTCCCCGGGATAATGAGCAGTTCTTC.

The CDR3 loop is CASSRGSYNEQFF. In nucleotides, the CDR3 is TGTGCCAGCAGTCGGGGTTCCTACAATGAGCAGTTCTTC. This chain links TRBV6-6 with TRBJ2-1, with D possibly matching TRBD2 (5 bases). With 5 bases removed from V and 1 base from J, the gap between germline ends came to 6 bases. The germline V gene has CDR1 MNHNY and CDR2 SVGAGI (reference sequence). The CDR3 is 13 amino acids.

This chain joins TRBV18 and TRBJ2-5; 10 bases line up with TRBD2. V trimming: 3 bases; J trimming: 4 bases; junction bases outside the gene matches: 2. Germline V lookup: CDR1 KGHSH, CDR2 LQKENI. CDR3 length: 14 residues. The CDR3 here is CASSPERGGETQYF. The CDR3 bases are TGTGCCAGCTCACCGGAGCGGGGGGGAGAGACCCAGTACTTC.

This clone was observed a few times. CDR3 bases: TGTGCCAGCAGCCAGGATTACGGGGGGGCCACAGATACGCAGTATTTT. Its translation is CASSQDYGGATDTQYF. The rearrangement uses TRBV4-2 and TRBJ2-3, with 8 bases matching TRBD2. The V gene end was trimmed by 3 bases and the J gene end by 2 bases; junction bases not matched to a gene: 7. This CDR3 contains 16 residues. Germline assignment: CDR1 LGHNA and CDR2 YNFKEQ.

The CDR3 nucleotides are TGTGCCAGTAGTATTAACGGGGGGGAGTACAATGAGCAGTTCTTC. Its translation is CASSINGGEYNEQFF. The rearrangement uses TRBV19 and TRBJ2-1; 8 nucleotides line up with TRBD2. Germline values: CDR1 LNHDA, CDR2 SQIVND (reference sequence). The CDR3 loop spans 15 amino acids. V shed 3 bases, J shed 4 bases, and the junction held 5 bases outside the gene matches.

The CDR3 DNA reads as TGCGCCAGCAGCCAATCGGGACTAGCGGGGGATACGCAGTATTTT. Translated, it gives CASSQSGLAGDTQYF. V gene TRBV4-1 combines with J gene TRBJ2-3; 13 nucleotides match TRBD2. The germline V gene encodes CDR1 MGHRA and CDR2 YSYEKL. V was clipped by 2 bases and J by 6 bases; unmatched bases: 2. The CDR3 consists of 15 residues.

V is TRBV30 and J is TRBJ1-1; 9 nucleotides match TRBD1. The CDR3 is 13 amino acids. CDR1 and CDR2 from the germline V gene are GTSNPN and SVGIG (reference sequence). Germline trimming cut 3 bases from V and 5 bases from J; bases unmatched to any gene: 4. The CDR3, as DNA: TGTGCCTGGAGGGGACAGGGAGGAACTGAAGCTTTCTTT. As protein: CAWRGQGGTEAFF.

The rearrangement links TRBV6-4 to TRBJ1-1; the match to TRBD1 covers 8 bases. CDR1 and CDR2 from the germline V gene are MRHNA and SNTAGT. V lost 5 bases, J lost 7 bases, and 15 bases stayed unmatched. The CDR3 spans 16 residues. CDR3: CASSSQPRTGYSEAFF. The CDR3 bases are TGTGCCAGCAGTTCCCAGCCCAGGACAGGGTATAGTGAAGCTTTCTTT.

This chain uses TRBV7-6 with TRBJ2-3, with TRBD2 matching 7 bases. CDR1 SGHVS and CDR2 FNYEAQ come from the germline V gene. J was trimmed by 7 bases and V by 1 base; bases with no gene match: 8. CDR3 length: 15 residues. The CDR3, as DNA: TGTGCCAGCAGCTTAGGGGGGGGACCCATACATACGCAGTATTTT. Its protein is CASSLGGGPIHTQYF.

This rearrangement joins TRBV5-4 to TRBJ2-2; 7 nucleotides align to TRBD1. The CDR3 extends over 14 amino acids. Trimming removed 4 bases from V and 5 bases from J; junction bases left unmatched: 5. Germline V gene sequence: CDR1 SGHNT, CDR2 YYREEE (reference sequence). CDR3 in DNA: TGTGCCAGCAGCGACGACAGGGAAACCGGGGAGCTGTTTTTT. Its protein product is CASSDDRETGELFF. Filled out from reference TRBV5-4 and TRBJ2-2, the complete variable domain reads ETGVTQSPTHLIKTRGQQVTLRCSSQSGHNTVSWYQQALGQGPQFIFQYYREEENGRGNFPPRFSGLQFPNYSSELNVNALELDDSALYLCASSDDRETGELFFGEGSRLTVL.

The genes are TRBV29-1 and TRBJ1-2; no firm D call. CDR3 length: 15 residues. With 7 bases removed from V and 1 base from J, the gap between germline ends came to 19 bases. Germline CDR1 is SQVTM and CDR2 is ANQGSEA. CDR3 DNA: TGCAGCGCGGGAGCATCTTACGCCCTTAACTATGGCTACACCTTC. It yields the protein CSAGASYALNYGYTF.

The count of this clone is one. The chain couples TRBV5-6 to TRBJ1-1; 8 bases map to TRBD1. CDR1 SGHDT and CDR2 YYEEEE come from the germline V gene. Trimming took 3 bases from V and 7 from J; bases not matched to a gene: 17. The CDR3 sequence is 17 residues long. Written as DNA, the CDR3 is TGTGCCAGCAGCTCGGGGGACAGGCTCATTGAAGCGGGTGAAGCTTTCTTT. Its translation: CASSSGDRLIEAGEAFF.

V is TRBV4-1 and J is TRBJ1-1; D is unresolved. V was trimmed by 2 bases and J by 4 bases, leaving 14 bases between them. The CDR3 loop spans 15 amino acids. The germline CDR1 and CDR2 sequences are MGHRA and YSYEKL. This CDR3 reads CASSQLDTRGTEAFF. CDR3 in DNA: TGCGCCAGCAGCCAACTCGACACCCGGGGCACTGAAGCTTTCTTT.

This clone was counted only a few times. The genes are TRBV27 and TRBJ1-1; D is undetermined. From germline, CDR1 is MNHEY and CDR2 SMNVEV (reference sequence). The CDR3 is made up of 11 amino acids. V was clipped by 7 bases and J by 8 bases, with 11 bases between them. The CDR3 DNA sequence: TGTGCCAGCATAGGGAGGGTCGAAGCTTTCTTT. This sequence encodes CASIGRVEAFF.

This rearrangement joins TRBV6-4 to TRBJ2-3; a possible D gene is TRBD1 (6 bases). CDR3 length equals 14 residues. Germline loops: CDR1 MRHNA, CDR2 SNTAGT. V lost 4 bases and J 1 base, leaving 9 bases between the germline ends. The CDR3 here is CASSGAGGTDTQYF. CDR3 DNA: TGTGCCAGCAGTGGGGCAGGGGGCACAGATACGCAGTATTTT.

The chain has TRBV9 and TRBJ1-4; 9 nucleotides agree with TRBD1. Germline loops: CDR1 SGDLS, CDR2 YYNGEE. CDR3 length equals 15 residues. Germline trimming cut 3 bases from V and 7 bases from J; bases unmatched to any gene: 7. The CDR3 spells CASSATGGSFEKLFF. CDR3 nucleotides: TGTGCCAGCAGCGCGACAGGGGGGTCTTTTGAAAAACTGTTTTTT.

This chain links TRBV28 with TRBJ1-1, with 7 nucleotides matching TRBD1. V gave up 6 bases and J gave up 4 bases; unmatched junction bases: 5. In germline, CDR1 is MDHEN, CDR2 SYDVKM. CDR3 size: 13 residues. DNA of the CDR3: TGTGCCAGCAGATTGCAGGGGGGCACTGAAGCTTTCTTT. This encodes CASRLQGGTEAFF. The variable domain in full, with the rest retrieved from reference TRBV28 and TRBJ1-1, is DVKVTQSSRYLVKRTGEKVFLECVQDMDHENMFWYRQDPGLGLRLIYFSYDVKMKEKGDIPEGYSVSREKKERFSLILESASTNQTSMYLCASRLQGGTEAFFGQGTRLTVV.

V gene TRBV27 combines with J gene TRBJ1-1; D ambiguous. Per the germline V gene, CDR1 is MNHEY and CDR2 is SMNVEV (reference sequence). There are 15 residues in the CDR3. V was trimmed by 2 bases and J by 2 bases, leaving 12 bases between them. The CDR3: CASSLLQHRNTEAFF. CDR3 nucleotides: TGTGCCAGCAGTTTACTCCAACATCGAAACACTGAAGCTTTCTTT.

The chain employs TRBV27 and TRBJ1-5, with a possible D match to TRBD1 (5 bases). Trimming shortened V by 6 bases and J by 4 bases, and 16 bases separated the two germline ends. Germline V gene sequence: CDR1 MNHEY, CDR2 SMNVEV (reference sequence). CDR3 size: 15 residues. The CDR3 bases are TGTGCCAGCAGGGGGCGGGGGAAGGGGAATCAGCCCCAGCATTTT. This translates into CASRGRGKGNQPQHF.

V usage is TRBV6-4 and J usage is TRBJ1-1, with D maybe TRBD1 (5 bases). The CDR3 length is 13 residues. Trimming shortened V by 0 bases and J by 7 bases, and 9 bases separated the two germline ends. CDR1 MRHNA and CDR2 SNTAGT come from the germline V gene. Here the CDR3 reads CASSDSGRGEAFF. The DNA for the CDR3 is TGTGCCAGCAGTGACTCTGGTAGGGGTGAAGCTTTCTTT.

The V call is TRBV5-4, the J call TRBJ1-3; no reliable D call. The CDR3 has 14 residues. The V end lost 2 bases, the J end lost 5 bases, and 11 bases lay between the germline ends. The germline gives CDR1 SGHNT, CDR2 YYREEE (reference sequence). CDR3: CASSFGGVRNTIYF. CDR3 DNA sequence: TGTGCCAGCAGCTTTGGCGGCGTCCGAAACACCATATATTTT.